These 16 T cell receptor beta chains were all obtained from the same sample, sequenced in a study of neurological immune-mediated disorders. In TCRdb, the 5' RACE reads were re-called with MiXCR into one record per CDR3 protein. The data contain around 25,000 distinct CDR3 sequences, over 20% of them singletons. The sample taken for sequencing was PBMCs. These receptors came from a woman aged 55-69 years in good health.

Concerning this clonotype itself: A read error is possible here, since a much larger clone lies one base away. The chain carries TRBV20-1 and TRBJ1-2; TRBD1 is a possible D gene (6 bases). The length of the CDR3 is 13 residues. Germline V gene data show CDR1 as DFQATT and CDR2 as SNEGSKA (reference sequence). Trimming took off 2 bases at V and 13 bases at J, with 20 bases between the two ends. The DNA for the CDR3 is TGCAGTGCTAGATCAGGGGCCCGAGAGGTCTGCACCTTC. It encodes CSARSGAREVCTF.

In its sample, this clonotype was seen many times. The chain recombines TRBV6-2 or TRBV6-3 with TRBJ2-1, with D possibly matching TRBD2 (6 bases). The CDR3 contains 13 residues. Trimming took 7 bases from V and 10 from J, leaving 17 bases between them. Germline CDR1 is MNHEY and CDR2 is SVGEGT. CDR3 amino acids: CASTSRLVGEQFF. CDR3 nucleotides: TGTGCCAGCACCTCTCGACTAGTTGGGGAGCAGTTCTTC.

This clonotype was seen repeatedly, ten times or more. The V gene is TRBV5-1, the J gene TRBJ2-1; 9 nucleotides line up with TRBD2. The germline CDR1 and CDR2 sequences are SGHRS and YFSETQ. The V gene end was trimmed by 0 bases and the J gene end by 5 bases; junction bases not matched to a gene: 0. CDR3 size: 14 residues. The chain's CDR3 is CASSLGLADNEQFF. CDR3 in DNA: TGCGCCAGCAGCTTGGGACTAGCGGACAATGAGCAGTTCTTC.

This chain connects TRBV24-1 to TRBJ2-7; tentatively, D is TRBD2 (5 bases). This CDR3 is 12 amino acids long. CDR1 is KGHDR and CDR2 is SFDVKD in the germline V gene. V was cut by 4 bases and J by 6 bases, with 9 bases left in between. The CDR3 sequence is CATSDRGVEQYF. In nucleotides, the CDR3 is TGTGCCACCAGTGACCGGGGTGTCGAGCAGTACTTC.

By share, this clonotype counts as medium-sized. The chain employs TRBV28 and TRBJ1-1; 7 bases align to TRBD1. There are 16 residues in the CDR3. V lost 3 bases to trimming and J lost 0 bases; unmatched junction nucleotides: 7. In germline, CDR1 is MDHEN, CDR2 SYDVKM. The CDR3 reads CASSFHHRGVNTEAFF. Here the CDR3 DNA reads TGTGCCAGCAGTTTCCACCACAGGGGTGTGAACACTGAAGCTTTCTTT.

This clonotype occurred many times. CDR3 nucleotide sequence: TGTGCCAGGATTAGGGCGGATAATCAGCCCCAGCATTTT. Translation: CARIRADNQPQHF. V gene TRBV6-2 or TRBV6-3 combines with J gene TRBJ1-5; D is undetermined. Germline values: CDR1 MNHEY, CDR2 SVGEGT. CDR3 size: 13 residues. Trimming pared 9 bases from V and 4 bases from J, leaving 13 bases between.

This clonotype has just a few counts. J is TRBJ2-5 and V is TRBV20-1; D may be TRBD1 or TRBD2 (5 bases each). Germline CDR1 reads DFQATT; CDR2 reads SNEGSKA (reference sequence). Trimming cost V 2 bases and J 2 bases, with 12 bases left between them. CDR3 length: 14 residues. The CDR3 nucleotides are TGCAGTGCTAGACACTGGGACCAACAAGAGACCCAGTACTTC. Protein product: CSARHWDQQETQYF.

This clonotype has at least ten counts. V usage is TRBV12-3 or TRBV12-4 and J usage is TRBJ2-4; 9 bases map to TRBD1. V was clipped by 6 bases and J by 6 bases; unmatched bases: 3. The CDR3 extends over 13 amino acids. The CDR3 reads CASSWDRVNIQYF. CDR3 DNA: TGTGCCAGCAGCTGGGACAGGGTAAACATTCAGTACTTC.

This clonotype was seen at least ten times. V and J are TRBV24-1 and TRBJ2-1; tentative D call: TRBD2 (5 bases). The CDR3 is 14 residues long. Germline assignment: CDR1 KGHDR and CDR2 SFDVKD. Trimming cost V 7 bases and J 0 bases, with 9 bases left between them. Here the CDR3 DNA reads TGTGCCACCAGCGGGGAGAGCTCCTACAATGAGCAGTTCTTC. This codes for CATSGESSYNEQFF.

At least ten counts were recorded for this clonotype. In nucleotides, the CDR3 is TGTGCCAGCAGCTTAGACAGGGCGTTCTCTGGAAACACCATATATTTT. Protein product: CASSLDRAFSGNTIYF. V is TRBV7-2 and J is TRBJ1-3; a weak D match, TRBD1 (6 bases). CDR3 length equals 16 residues. The V and J ends lost 1 base and 0 bases respectively, with 10 bases between them. Looked up from germline, CDR1 is SGHTA and CDR2 is FQGNSA. Combining the CDR3 with reference TRBV7-2 and TRBJ1-3 gives the whole variable domain GAGVSQSPSNKVTEKGKDVELRCDPISGHTALYWYRQSLGQGLEFLIYFQGNSAPDKSGLPSDRFSAERTGGSVSTLTIQRTQQEDSAVYLCASSLDRAFSGNTIYFGEGSWLTVV.

This clonotype was observed many times. The rearrangement links TRBV20-1 to TRBJ1-2; D may be TRBD1 (5 bases). This CDR3 spans 11 amino acids. V was trimmed by 3 bases and J by 6 bases, leaving 8 bases between them. The germline gives CDR1 DFQATT, CDR2 SNEGSKA (reference sequence). The CDR3 region is CSASLGDGYTF. As DNA, the CDR3 is TGCAGTGCTAGTTTGGGGGATGGCTACACCTTC.

In this sample, this clonotype is medium-sized. The chain combines TRBV27 with TRBJ2-1, with TRBD2 matching 12 bases. Germline V gene sequence: CDR1 MNHEY, CDR2 SMNVEV (reference sequence). The CDR3 is 12 residues long. V was clipped by 11 bases and J by 6 bases; unmatched bases: 2. CDR3 sequence: CAGLAGFNEQFF. The CDR3 region has the DNA TGTGCCGGACTAGCGGGATTCAATGAGCAGTTCTTC.

About this clonotype itself: Sequence at one end of the junction differs from germline and may be a read error. This chain uses TRBV5-1 with TRBJ2-3, with D possibly being TRBD1 (5 bases). Germline V gives CDR1 SGHRS, CDR2 YFSETQ. CDR3 length: 15 residues. The CDR3 loop is CASNTRQLSTDTQYF. For the CDR3, the DNA is TGCGCCAGCAACACCAGACAGCTTTCCACAGATACACAGTATTTT.

This clonotype was recorded many times. Here the CDR3 DNA reads TGTGCCAGCAACAATCGACTAGGGACAGATACGCAGTATTTT. Its translation: CASNNRLGTDTQYF. This chain joins TRBV6-6 and TRBJ2-3; a possible D gene is TRBD2 (6 bases). Trimming shortened V by 7 bases and J by 3 bases, and 14 bases separated the two germline ends. Germline CDR1 MNHNY, CDR2 SVGAGI (reference sequence). The length of the CDR3 is 14 residues.

This chain uses TRBV20-1 with TRBJ2-7; 8 positions agree with TRBD1. Germline CDR1 DFQATT, CDR2 SNEGSKA (reference sequence). CDR3 size: 15 residues. The trim removed 0 bases at V and 3 bases at J, leaving 7 bases unmatched. In nucleotides, the CDR3 is TGCAGTGCTAGAGAATTCGGGACAGGCAGCTACGAGCAGTACTTC. It encodes CSAREFGTGSYEQYF.

This clonotype was counted ten times or more. The rearrangement joins TRBV5-1 to TRBJ1-5; D unresolved. This CDR3 is 13 amino acids long. CDR1 SGHRS and CDR2 YFSETQ come from the germline V gene. V was pared by 3 bases and J by 5 bases, with 9 bases between. The CDR3 DNA reads as TGCGCCAGCAGCTCCACTTTCGATCAGCCCCAGCATTTT. Its protein product is CASSSTFDQPQHF.